The clone carrying this T cell receptor (beta chain) was counted at least ten times. Its antigen is unidentified. The data belong to a study of breast tumors, draining lymph nodes, adjacent tissues. Study-level findings and limits: Tumor and nontumor repertoires were significantly more similar in luminal-like than in basal-like breast cancer. Tumor repertoires ranked between lymph nodes and nontumor tissue in diversity, with V and J gene preferences.

The CDR3 consists of 15 residues. The germline V gene has CDR1 DFQATT and CDR2 SNEGSKA (reference sequence). Trimming at V came to 3 bases and at J to 0 bases, leaving 5 bases not matched to a gene. One entry per CDR3 protein results from TCRdb running MiXCR on the multiplex PCR reads. Counted here are approximately 180,000 distinct CDR3 sequences, around a third occurring once; the ten biggest clones make up 3.8%. Samples came from axillary lymph nodes draining the breast cancer. This TCR came from a female donor with breast cancer. Some clones in this sample may be carry-over from other donors' samples. The V call is TRBV20-1, the J call TRBJ2-4, with TRBD2 identical over 7 bases. The specimen sequenced was axillary lymph node tissue. The CDR3 DNA sequence: TGCAGTGCTAGGAGCGGGAACCTAGCCAAAAACATTCAGTACTTC. Amino acids: CSARSGNLAKNIQYF.